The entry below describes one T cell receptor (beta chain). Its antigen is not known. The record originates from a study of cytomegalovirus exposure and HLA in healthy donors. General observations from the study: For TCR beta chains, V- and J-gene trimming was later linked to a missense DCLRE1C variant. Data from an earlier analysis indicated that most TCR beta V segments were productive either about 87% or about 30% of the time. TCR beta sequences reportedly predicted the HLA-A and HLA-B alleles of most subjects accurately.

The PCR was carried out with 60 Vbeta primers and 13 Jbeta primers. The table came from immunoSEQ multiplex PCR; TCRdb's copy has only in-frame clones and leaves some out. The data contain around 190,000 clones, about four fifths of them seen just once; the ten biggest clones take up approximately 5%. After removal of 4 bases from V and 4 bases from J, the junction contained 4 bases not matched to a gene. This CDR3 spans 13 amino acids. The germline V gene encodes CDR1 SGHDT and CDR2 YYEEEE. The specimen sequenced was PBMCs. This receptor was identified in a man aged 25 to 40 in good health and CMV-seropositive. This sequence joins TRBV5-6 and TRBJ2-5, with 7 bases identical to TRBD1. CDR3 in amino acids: CASSNRGSETQYF. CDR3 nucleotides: TGTGCCAGCAGCAACAGGGGATCAGAGACCCAGTACTTC.